These T cell receptor beta chains were read from a single sample in a study of beta chain features in type 1 diabetes. The assay was immunoSEQ multiplex PCR, and TCRdb's table has in-frame clones only and misses some. The table records around 600,000 clones, around 12% of them present only once. The source material was naive CD4+ T cells from blood. These receptors came from a man aged 30 to 45 with type 1 diabetes. Both conserved end residues are part of each CDR3. Each record gives: CDR3 protein, CDR3 DNA, clone size, V gene, J gene, D gene. A D gene is named only where the DNA matches it firmly. Clone size, where shown, is once, few, many, or a class for clones that have expanded.

CDR3aa: CASSLRTDNTDTQYF
CDR3nt: TGTGCCAGCAGCCTTCGGACAGATAACACAGATACGCAGTATTTT
abundance: few
v_gene: TRBV9
j_gene: TRBJ2-3
d_gene: .

CDR3aa: CASTPIGTGDQPQHF
CDR3nt: TGTGCCAGTACGCCTATAGGGACAGGGGATCAGCCCCAGCATTTT
abundance: .
v_gene: TRBV19
j_gene: TRBJ1-5
d_gene: TRBD1

CDR3aa: CASSLEREQFF
CDR3nt: TGTGCCAGCAGCTTGGAGAGGGAGCAGTTCTTC
abundance: .
v_gene: TRBV5-6
j_gene: TRBJ2-1
d_gene: .

CDR3aa: CASSAGIDNSPLHF
CDR3nt: TGTGCCAGCAGCGCAGGGATAGATAATTCACCCCTCCACTTT
abundance: .
v_gene: TRBV7-9
j_gene: TRBJ1-6
d_gene: .

CDR3aa: CALRQGGTEAFF
CDR3nt: TGTGCTCTACGGCAGGGAGGCACTGAAGCTTTCTTT
abundance: .
v_gene: TRBV2
j_gene: TRBJ1-1
d_gene: .

CDR3aa: CSVRGTDTQYF
CDR3nt: TGCAGTGTGCGGGGGACAGATACGCAGTATTTT
abundance: .
v_gene: TRBV20-1
j_gene: TRBJ2-3
d_gene: TRBD2

CDR3aa: CASSPSPREAQYF
CDR3nt: TGCGCCAGCAGCCCGAGCCCAAGAGAGGCCCAGTACTTC
abundance: few
v_gene: TRBV5-1
j_gene: TRBJ2-5
d_gene: .

CDR3aa: CASSLVGQSSNQPQHF
CDR3nt: TGTGCCAGCAGTCTAGTAGGACAGAGTAGCAATCAGCCCCAGCATTTT
abundance: .
v_gene: TRBV27
j_gene: TRBJ1-5
d_gene: .

CDR3aa: CASSLQGAQIGYTF
CDR3nt: TGTGCCAGCAGTTTGCAGGGGGCGCAAATAGGCTACACCTTC
abundance: once
v_gene: TRBV27
j_gene: TRBJ1-2
d_gene: TRBD1

CDR3aa: CASSPSLGYTDTQYF
CDR3nt: TGTGCCAGCAGCCCGAGCCTCGGATACACAGATACGCAGTATTTT
abundance: few
v_gene: TRBV7-9
j_gene: TRBJ2-3
d_gene: .

CDR3aa: CASKEQGFTDTQYF
CDR3nt: TGTGCCAGTAAAGAACAGGGGTTCACAGATACGCAGTATTTT
abundance: .
v_gene: TRBV19
j_gene: TRBJ2-3
d_gene: TRBD1

CDR3aa: CASSRGQGVDTQYF
CDR3nt: TGTGCCAGCAGCAGGGGACAGGGGGTAGATACGCAGTATTTT
abundance: .
v_gene: TRBV6-5
j_gene: TRBJ2-3
d_gene: TRBD1

CDR3aa: CASSQDPRGLAPYEQYF
CDR3nt: TGCGCCAGCAGCCAAGATCCGAGGGGTCTTGCTCCCTACGAGCAGTACTTC
abundance: .
v_gene: TRBV4-3
j_gene: TRBJ2-7
d_gene: .

CDR3aa: CASSMPQGREYF
CDR3nt: TGTGCCAGCAGTATGCCCCAGGGGAGAGAGTACTTC
abundance: .
v_gene: TRBV28
j_gene: TRBJ2-4
d_gene: .